This entry concerns a single TCR beta chain. Its antigen is undetermined. The sample originates from a study of Graves' ophthalmopathy and Graves' hyperthyroidism. Overall study results and limits: With a specificity of around 76% and a sensitivity of more than 65%, the model predicted ophthalmopathy progression.

The sequenced template was RNA, covering the TCR beta CDR3 region. The authors performed first-round RT-PCR with HTBI primers and then a second-round multiplex PCR. TCRdb processed the multiplex PCR reads anew with MiXCR; each CDR3 protein has one entry. This table holds approximately 1.2 million distinct CDR3 sequences, less than 45% found once. New diagnoses, under 2 months' duration, and ages 18 to 65 characterized the hyperthyroidism patients. Thyroid ultrasound, orbital computed tomography, TRAb, serum thyroxine and clinical symptoms formed the basis of diagnosis. The sample comprised peripheral blood or thyroid tissue (not recorded which). This sequence originates from an adult man with Graves' hyperthyroidism.

CDR3 sequence: CSARLQGNQPQHF. The CDR3 DNA follows: TGCAGTGCTAGACTACAGGGCAATCAGCCCCAGCATTTT. This rearrangement joins TRBV20-1 to TRBJ1-5; the D gene is possibly TRBD1 (5 bases). Trimming removed 2 bases at V and 2 bases at J, with 7 bases between. The germline V gene has CDR1 DFQATT and CDR2 SNEGSKA (reference sequence). There are 13 residues in the CDR3.